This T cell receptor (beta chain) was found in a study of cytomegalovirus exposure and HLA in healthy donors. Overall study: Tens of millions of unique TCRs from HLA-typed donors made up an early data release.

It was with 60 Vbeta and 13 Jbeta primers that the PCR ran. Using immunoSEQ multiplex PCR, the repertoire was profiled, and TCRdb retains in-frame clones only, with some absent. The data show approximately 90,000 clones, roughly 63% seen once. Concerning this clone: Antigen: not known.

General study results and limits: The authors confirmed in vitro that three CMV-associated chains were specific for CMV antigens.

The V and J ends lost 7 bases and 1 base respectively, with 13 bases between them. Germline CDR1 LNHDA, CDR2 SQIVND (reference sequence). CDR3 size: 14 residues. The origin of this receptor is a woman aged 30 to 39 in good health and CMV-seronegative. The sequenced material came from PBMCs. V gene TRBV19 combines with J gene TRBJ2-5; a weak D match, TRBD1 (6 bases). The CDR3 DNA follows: TGTGCCAGTACTATGGACAGCCTCCAAGAGACCCAGTACTTC. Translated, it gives CASTMDSLQETQYF.